This entry describes one TCR beta chain. This record comes from a study of technical replicates of blood from several donors. V lost 9 bases, J lost 0 bases, and 17 bases lay in between. This CDR3 is built from 15 residues. From germline, CDR1 is MDHEN and CDR2 SYDVKM. TCRdb keeps only in-frame clones here, not all; method: immunoSEQ multiplex PCR. The sample yields about 80,000 clones, roughly 94% seen once. The TCR comes from a human donor in good health. The chain combines TRBV28 with TRBJ1-1, with D maybe TRBD1 (5 bases). The sequencing input was T cells isolated from PBMCs. CDR3 sequence reads: CASQSTGSMNTEAFF. DNA of the CDR3: TGTGCCAGTCAGTCTACAGGCTCCATGAACACTGAAGCTTTCTTT.